A single sample is the source of the 28 T cell receptor beta chains below, sequenced in a study of T-cell reconstitution after alpha-beta-depleted transplantation in children. The authors prepared the TCRbeta library with unique molecular identifiers. TCRdb re-derived calls from the PCR reads in MiXCR, one entry per CDR3 protein. Seen here are hundreds of thousands of distinct CDR3 sequences, 10% to 15% observed once, and the top ten hold 2.2%. The sequences come from PBMCs, mostly from graft donor cells, collected 360 days after TCRalphabeta/CD19-depleted stem cell transplant. These receptors were collected from a male patient between 5 and 17 years old who had a stem cell transplant for acute myeloid leukemia, so the T cells may come from the graft donor.

This clonotype has just a few counts. V gene TRBV15 combines with J gene TRBJ2-4; D may be TRBD1 (6 bases). The V end lost 0 bases, the J end lost 1 base, and 19 bases lay between the germline ends. Per germline, CDR1 LNHNV and CDR2 YYDKDF (reference sequence). The CDR3 consists of 19 residues. CDR3 bases: TGTGCCACCAGCAGAGAGATTGGTACAGGGAGCCTTGCCAAAAACATTCAGTACTTC. Residues: CATSREIGTGSLAKNIQYF.

The chain employs TRBV20-1 and TRBJ2-7, with D perhaps being TRBD1 or TRBD2 (5 bases each). This CDR3 has 14 residues. V was shortened by 8 bases and J by 4 bases, with 21 bases between the two germline ends. The germline CDR1 and CDR2 sequences are DFQATT and SNEGSKA (reference sequence). This CDR3 reads CSTSGWGSGYEQYF. The CDR3 region has the DNA TGCAGTACCTCTGGTTGGGGGAGTGGGTACGAGCAGTACTTC.

In this sample, this clonotype turned up many times. V is TRBV7-9 and J is TRBJ2-5; D may be TRBD2 (5 bases). Germline V CDR1 and CDR2: SEHNR, FQNEAQ (reference sequence). Trimming pared 0 bases from V and 4 bases from J, leaving 9 bases between. This CDR3 spans 14 amino acids. CDR3 residues: CASSLATGRETQYF. CDR3 nucleotide sequence: TGTGCCAGCAGCTTAGCGACTGGGAGAGAGACCCAGTACTTC.

The gene calls are TRBV20-1 and TRBJ2-3; the match to TRBD2 covers 14 bases. The ends lost 6 bases at V and 3 bases at J; junction bases unmatched: 8. Germline V lookup: CDR1 DFQATT, CDR2 SNEGSKA (reference sequence). This CDR3 region has 16 residues. CDR3 region: CSAPTSGRAGTDTQYF. The CDR3, as DNA: TGCAGTGCGCCGACTAGCGGGAGGGCCGGAACAGATACGCAGTATTTT.

This clonotype came up a few times. The J gene is TRBJ2-7, the V gene TRBV7-2; TRBD1 or TRBD2 may be the D gene (5 bases each). Trimming stripped 9 bases from V and 2 bases from J, with 17 bases between. This CDR3 is built from 14 residues. CDR1 SGHTA and CDR2 FQGNSA come from the germline V gene. The CDR3 DNA sequence: TGTGCCAGTAGAATCCGGGACGGAGCCTACGAGCAGTACTTC. Translated, it gives CASRIRDGAYEQYF. The whole variable domain, filled in from reference TRBV7-2 and TRBJ2-7, reads GAGVSQSPSNKVTEKGKDVELRCDPISGHTALYWYRQSLGQGLEFLIYFQGNSAPDKSGLPSDRFSAERTGGSVSTLTIQRTQQEDSAVYLCASRIRDGAYEQYFGPGTRLTVT.

This clonotype was counted a few times. This chain links TRBV12-5 with TRBJ1-1; the D is unclear. The length of the CDR3 is 13 residues. Germline assignment: CDR1 LGHNT and CDR2 FRNRAP. In DNA, the CDR3 is TGTGCATCCGGACGGAATTTGAACACTGAAGCTTTCTTT. Amino acids: CASGRNLNTEAFF.

J is TRBJ1-2 and V is TRBV3-1; D unresolved. V was clipped by 4 bases and J by 4 bases, with 16 bases between them. This CDR3 region has 15 residues. The germline CDR1 and CDR2 sequences are LGHDT and YNNKEL (reference sequence). In DNA, the CDR3 is TGTGCCAGCAGCCGAAAGGTCGACGGCATCTATGGCTACACCTTC. It is translated as CASSRKVDGIYGYTF.

The CDR3 region is CASSQWMTVGVTGELFF. DNA of the CDR3: TGTGCCAGCAGTCAGTGGATGACAGTCGGCGTCACCGGGGAGCTGTTTTTT. The rearrangement uses TRBV6-2 or TRBV6-3 and TRBJ2-2; possible D gene TRBD1, 5 bases. Germline loops: CDR1 MNHEY, CDR2 SVGEGT. There are 17 residues in the CDR3. V shed 5 bases and J shed 4 bases, with 20 bases lying between them.

This clonotype was detected only a few times. The chain uses TRBV7-9 and TRBJ1-4; D call uncertain. The germline gives CDR1 SEHNR, CDR2 FQNEAQ (reference sequence). Between the trimmed V and J ends, which lost 5 bases and 5 bases, there was a span of 12 bases. The CDR3 length is 14 residues. The CDR3 bases are TGTGCCAGCAGCGGGCCGCCTTTAAATGAAAAACTGTTTTTT. Protein product: CASSGPPLNEKLFF.

Here the CDR3 reads CSARGRVRQLSTYGYTF. The CDR3, as DNA: TGCAGTGCTAGAGGTCGAGTGAGACAGTTGAGTACCTATGGCTACACCTTC. The rearrangement links TRBV20-1 to TRBJ1-2, with D maybe TRBD1 (5 bases). Germline assignment: CDR1 DFQATT and CDR2 SNEGSKA (reference sequence). V was clipped by 1 base and J by 4 bases, with 22 bases between them. The CDR3 contains 17 residues.

The chain links TRBV5-1 to TRBJ2-1, with 15 bases matching TRBD2. Germline CDR1 SGHRS, CDR2 YFSETQ. J lost 9 bases, V lost 2 bases, and 12 bases had no gene match. The CDR3 extends over 18 amino acids. Here the CDR3 reads CASSFWTSGRAKRIEQFF. The CDR3 DNA reads as TGCGCCAGCAGCTTCTGGACTAGCGGGAGGGCCAAAAGGATTGAGCAGTTCTTC.

This clonotype was observed at least ten times. V is TRBV7-9 and J is TRBJ2-7; D is unresolved. This CDR3 has 15 amino acids. The germline V and J ends were trimmed by 7 bases and 1 base, with 17 bases remaining between them. CDR1 SEHNR and CDR2 FQNEAQ come from the germline V gene (reference sequence). For the CDR3, the DNA is TGTGCCAGCACTGACCCTCGGAAGAGTTCCTACGAGCAGTACTTC. As protein: CASTDPRKSSYEQYF. The full variable domain, rest sourced from reference TRBV7-9 and TRBJ2-7, is DTGVSQNPRHKITKRGQNVTFRCDPISEHNRLYWYRQTLGQGPEFLTYFQNEAQLEKSRLLSDRFSAERPKGSFSTLEIQRTEQGDSAMYLCASTDPRKSSYEQYFGPGTRLTVT.

This clonotype was observed at least ten times. The DNA of the CDR3 is TGTGCCAGCAGCTCCGGGAGGGAAGCCTACAATGAGCAGTTCTTC. This encodes CASSSGREAYNEQFF. V usage is TRBV11-1 and J usage is TRBJ2-1, with 8 bases fitting TRBD2. Unmatched junction bases numbered 4, after V lost 4 bases and J lost 2 bases. The CDR3 extends over 15 amino acids. Germline CDR1 and CDR2: SGHAT and FQDESV (reference sequence).

This clonotype was recorded many times. The chain links TRBV7-8 to TRBJ2-2; D gene ambiguous. The CDR3 loop spans 11 amino acids. Trimming took 8 bases from V and 7 from J, leaving 8 bases between them. In germline, CDR1 is SGHVS, CDR2 FQNEAQ. The CDR3 protein is CASEPVGELFF. For the CDR3, the DNA is TGTGCCAGCGAACCCGTCGGGGAGCTGTTTTTT.

In regard to this clonotype: This may be a read error, as it is one base from a much larger clone. The chain links TRBV7-8 to TRBJ2-7, with 8 bases matching TRBD1. This CDR3 spans 14 amino acids. Germline-derived CDR1 and CDR2 are SGHVS and FQNEAQ. DNA of the CDR3: TGTGCCGGCAGCTTAGGGGACAGGTTATACGAGCAGTACTTC. Amino acid sequence: CAGSLGDRLYEQYF. Together with reference TRBV7-8 and TRBJ2-7, the CDR3 gives the full variable domain: GAGVSQSPRYKVAKRGQDVALRCDPISGHVSLFWYQQALGQGPEFLTYFQNEAQLDKSGLPSDRFFAERPEGSVSTLKIQRTQQEDSAVYLCAGSLGDRLYEQYFGPGTRLTVT.

This clonotype has just a few counts. The CDR3 nucleotides read TGTGCCAGCAGTTACCTTGGACAGATCGCGAACACCGGGGAGCTGTTTTTT. Its protein product is CASSYLGQIANTGELFF. J is TRBJ2-2 and V is TRBV6-2 or TRBV6-3; TRBD1 is a possible D gene (6 bases). Germline V gene lookup returns CDR1 MNHEY and CDR2 SVGEGT. This CDR3 is 17 amino acids long. Trimming took 2 bases from V and 0 from J, leaving 13 bases between them.

Concerning this clonotype itself: The CDR3 ends on some other residue instead of the conserved phenylalanine or tryptophan, so this is likely a read error. The V and J genes are TRBV28 and TRBJ1-2; no clear D gene. In germline, CDR1 is MDHEN, CDR2 SYDVKM. The CDR3 covers 12 residues. With 10 bases removed from V and 7 bases from J, the gap between germline ends came to 16 bases. The CDR3 DNA sequence: TGTGCCACCCAGCTTCCGGGCTTTGGCTACACCGTC. It codes for CATQLPGFGYTV.

This clonotype showed up many times. The CDR3 loop reads CASSLKAGSSYNEQFF. Here the CDR3 DNA reads TGTGCCAGCAGCTTGAAGGCGGGAAGCTCCTACAATGAGCAGTTCTTC. V gene TRBV11-1 combines with J gene TRBJ2-1, with TRBD2 as a possible D gene (6 bases). Trimming took 3 bases from V and 0 from J, leaving 12 bases between them. CDR1 is SGHAT, CDR2 FQDESV, per germline (reference sequence). CDR3 size: 16 residues.

This clonotype was recorded a few times. The chain couples TRBV20-1 to TRBJ2-3; TRBD2 aligns across 9 bases. With 6 bases clipped from V and 1 base from J, the junction kept 11 bases outside the gene matches. Germline CDR1 DFQATT, CDR2 SNEGSKA (reference sequence). CDR3 length equals 16 residues. CDR3 sequence (DNA): TGCAGTGCACCGACTAGCGGAGGTAGAGGCACAGATACGCAGTATTTT. Translation gives CSAPTSGGRGTDTQYF.

The V gene is TRBV7-9, the J gene TRBJ1-2; 7 nucleotides match TRBD1. This CDR3 is 17 amino acids long. Germline values: CDR1 SEHNR, CDR2 FQNEAQ (reference sequence). V gave up 2 bases and J gave up 0 bases; unmatched junction bases: 9. The CDR3 nucleotides are TGTGCCAGCAGCTTAACAGGGGCCCACCCAACTAACTATGGCTACACCTTC. This translates into CASSLTGAHPTNYGYTF.

The rearrangement links TRBV29-1 to TRBJ2-7; D may match TRBD1 or TRBD2 (5 bases each). The CDR3 is 15 residues long. Germline V CDR1 and CDR2: SQVTM, ANQGSEA. V was trimmed by 3 bases and J by 3 bases, leaving 18 bases between them. CDR3 coding DNA: TGCAGCGTTGAGGGGTTCGGGGCCGGTCGCTACGAGCAGTACTTC. Translation gives CSVEGFGAGRYEQYF.

The CDR3 loop is CSAREIRRARTNYGYTF. CDR3 sequence (DNA): TGCAGTGCTAGAGAAATCCGGCGGGCGCGGACTAACTATGGCTACACCTTC. This chain uses TRBV20-1 with TRBJ1-2; D not certain. CDR1 and CDR2 (germline): DFQATT, SNEGSKA (reference sequence). V gave up 0 bases and J gave up 0 bases, with 17 bases separating them. The CDR3 sequence is 17 residues long.

The V and J genes are TRBV25-1 and TRBJ2-4; 7 bases are shared with TRBD1. The CDR3 covers 16 residues. Germline V CDR1 and CDR2: MGHDK, SYGVNS. The V segment lost 3 bases and the J segment 6 bases; nucleotides outside the gene matches: 11. The CDR3 coding sequence is TGTGCCAGCAGTGAGTTTTCGGGGACAGTCGGAAACATTCAGTACTTC. Translation gives CASSEFSGTVGNIQYF.

This sequence joins TRBV13 and TRBJ2-7; 10 nucleotides line up with TRBD1. Germline CDR1 is PRHDT and CDR2 is FYEKMQ (reference sequence). V was clipped by 6 bases and J by 6 bases; unmatched bases: 11. The CDR3 length is 15 residues. The DNA for the CDR3 is TGTGCCAGCAGTCCGCAGGGACAGGGGTTTTCCGAGCAGTACTTC. Its protein product is CASSPQGQGFSEQYF. The full variable domain, rest sourced from reference TRBV13 and TRBJ2-7, is AAGVIQSPRHLIKEKRETATLKCYPIPRHDTVYWYQQGPGQDPQFLISFYEKMQSDKGSIPDRFSAQQFSDYHSELNMSSLELGDSALYFCASSPQGQGFSEQYFGPGTRLTVT.

The chain uses TRBV7-2 and TRBJ2-3; 9 bases are shared with TRBD2. This CDR3 has 15 residues. Germline lookup yields CDR1 SGHTA and CDR2 FQGNSA. J lost 3 bases, V lost 5 bases, and 6 bases had no gene match. CDR3 sequence: CASSLQLAGTDTQYF. The CDR3 coding sequence is TGTGCCAGCAGCCTCCAACTAGCGGGTACAGATACGCAGTATTTT.

This clonotype has just a few counts. The chain uses TRBV29-1 and TRBJ1-2; D call uncertain. The germline V gene encodes CDR1 SQVTM and CDR2 ANQGSEA. CDR3 size: 11 residues. Trimming pared 4 bases from V and 4 bases from J, leaving 7 bases between. Written as DNA, the CDR3 is TGCAGCGTTGTGACATCCTATGGCTACACCTTC. Its protein is CSVVTSYGYTF. Combining the CDR3 with reference TRBV29-1 and TRBJ1-2 gives the whole variable domain SAVISQKPSRDICQRGTSLTIQCQVDSQVTMMFWYRQQPGQSLTLIATANQGSEATYESGFVIDKFPISRPNLTFSTLTVSNMSPEDSSIYLCSVVTSYGYTFGSGTRLTVV.

The V gene is TRBV20-1, the J gene TRBJ2-5; D not resolved. Per germline, CDR1 DFQATT and CDR2 SNEGSKA (reference sequence). The length of the CDR3 is 15 residues. Trimming removed 7 bases at V and 5 bases at J, with 23 bases between. The CDR3: CSVLGRPGAQETQYF. The CDR3, as DNA: TGCAGTGTTCTGGGCCGACCCGGAGCCCAGGAGACCCAGTACTTC.

This clonotype was recorded a few times. The V and J genes are TRBV20-1 and TRBJ2-7, with 11 bases matching TRBD2. This CDR3 is built from 17 residues. J was trimmed by 6 bases and V by 5 bases; bases with no gene match: 18. Germline CDR1 is DFQATT and CDR2 is SNEGSKA (reference sequence). CDR3 bases: TGCAGTGCTCGGGGGACTAGCGGTACCGTAAGGGTGCGCGAGCAGTACTTC. As protein: CSARGTSGTVRVREQYF.